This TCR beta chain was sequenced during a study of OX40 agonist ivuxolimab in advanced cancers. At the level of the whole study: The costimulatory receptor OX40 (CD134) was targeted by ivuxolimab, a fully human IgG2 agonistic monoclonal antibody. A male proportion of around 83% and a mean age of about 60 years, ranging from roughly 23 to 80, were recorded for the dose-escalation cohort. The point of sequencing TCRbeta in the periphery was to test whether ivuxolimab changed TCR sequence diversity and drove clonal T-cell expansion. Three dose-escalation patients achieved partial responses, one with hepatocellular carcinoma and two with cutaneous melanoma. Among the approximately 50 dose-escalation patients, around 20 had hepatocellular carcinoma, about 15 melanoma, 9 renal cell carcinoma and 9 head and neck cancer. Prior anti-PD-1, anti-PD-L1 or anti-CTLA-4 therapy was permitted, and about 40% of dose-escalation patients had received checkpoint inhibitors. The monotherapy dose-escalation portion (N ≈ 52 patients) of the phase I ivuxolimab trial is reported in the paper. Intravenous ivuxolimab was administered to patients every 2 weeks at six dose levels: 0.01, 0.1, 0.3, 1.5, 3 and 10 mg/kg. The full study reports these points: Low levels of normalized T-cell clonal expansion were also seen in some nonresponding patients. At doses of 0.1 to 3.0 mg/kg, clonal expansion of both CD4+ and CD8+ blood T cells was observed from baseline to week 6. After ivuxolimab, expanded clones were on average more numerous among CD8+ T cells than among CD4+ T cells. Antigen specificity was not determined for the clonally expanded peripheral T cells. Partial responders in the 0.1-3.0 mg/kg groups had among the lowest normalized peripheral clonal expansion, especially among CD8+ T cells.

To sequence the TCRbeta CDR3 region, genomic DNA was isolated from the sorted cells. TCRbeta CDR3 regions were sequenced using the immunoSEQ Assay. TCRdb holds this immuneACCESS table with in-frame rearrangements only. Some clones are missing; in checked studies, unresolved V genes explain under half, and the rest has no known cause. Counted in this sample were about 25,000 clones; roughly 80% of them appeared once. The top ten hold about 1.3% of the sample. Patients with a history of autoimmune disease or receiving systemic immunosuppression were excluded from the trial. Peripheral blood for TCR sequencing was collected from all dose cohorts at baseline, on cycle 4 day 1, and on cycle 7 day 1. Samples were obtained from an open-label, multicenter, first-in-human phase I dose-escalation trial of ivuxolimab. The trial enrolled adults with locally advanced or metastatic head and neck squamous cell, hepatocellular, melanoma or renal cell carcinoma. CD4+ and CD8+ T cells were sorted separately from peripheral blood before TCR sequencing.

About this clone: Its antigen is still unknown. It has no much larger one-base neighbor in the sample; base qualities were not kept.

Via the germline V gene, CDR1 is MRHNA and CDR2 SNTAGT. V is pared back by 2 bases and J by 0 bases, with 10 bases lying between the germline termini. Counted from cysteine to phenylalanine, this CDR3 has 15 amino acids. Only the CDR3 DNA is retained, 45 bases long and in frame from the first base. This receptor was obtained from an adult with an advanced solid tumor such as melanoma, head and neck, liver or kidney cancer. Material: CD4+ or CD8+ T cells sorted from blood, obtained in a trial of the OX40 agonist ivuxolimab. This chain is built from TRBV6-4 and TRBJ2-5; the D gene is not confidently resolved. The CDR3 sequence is CASSDQSRDQETQYF. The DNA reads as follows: TGTGCCAGCAGTGACCAGAGCAGAGACCAAGAGACCCAGTACTTC.